This note documents a single TCR beta chain sequence. The antigen remains unidentified. This record belongs to a study of T cell responses to AZD1222 COVID-19 vaccine. On the study more broadly: Second doses were pooled across both intervals (about 4 or about 12 weeks). Overall study findings and caveats: A mostly white British donor set with more females was recruited, and clonal diversity was possibly underestimated. Rises in breadth and depth of Spike-specific TCRs came after two AZD1222 doses. The study found vaccine-associated CD4 TCRs spanning spike, dominant at 160-218 and 743-854.

Generated by immunoSEQ multiplex PCR, the TCRdb table keeps only in-frame clones and is missing some. The sample has 100,000 to 150,000 clones, approximately 88% seen once. The material sequenced was peripheral blood, taken on day 0 of AZD1222 vaccination. This TCR was sampled from an adult in good health.

The CDR3 DNA sequence: TGTGCCAGCAGCCAAGAGGAGGGACCGCTCCAAGAGACCCAGTACTTC. It yields the protein CASSQEEGPLQETQYF. The chain has TRBV3-1 (or the pseudogene TRBV3-2) and TRBJ2-5, with D possibly matching TRBD2 (6 bases). The germline V gene has CDR1 LGHDT and CDR2 YNNKEL (reference sequence). Trimming removed 0 bases from V and 1 base from J, with 12 bases in between. There are 16 residues in the CDR3.